This note documents a single T cell receptor (beta chain) sequence. CDR1 is SGDLS and CDR2 is YYNGEE in the germline V gene. The CDR3 is 14 residues long. The V and J ends lost 0 bases and 0 bases respectively, with 6 bases between them. The data originate from a study of blood T cell repertoires in COVID-19. Study summary: COVID-19 samples, acute and convalescent, were from the United States, Italy and Spain.

Repertoires were generated with immunoSEQ multiplex PCR, while TCRdb's copy carries only in-frame clones and drops some. The sample has fewer than 100,000 clones, approximately 90% seen once; the top ten hold just over 15%. The material sequenced was peripheral blood. The chain recombines TRBV9 with TRBJ1-1; no firm D call. The TCR originated in a human donor in a cohort sampled during active COVID-19. CDR3 DNA sequence: TGTGCCAGCAGCGTAGAAGCTCTGAACACTGAAGCTTTCTTT. Protein product: CASSVEALNTEAFF.